This entry describes one T cell receptor (beta chain). The data derive from a study of cytomegalovirus exposure and HLA in healthy donors. Germline-derived CDR1 and CDR2 are SGHDN and FVKESK. CDR3 length: 16 residues. Trimming removed 0 bases at V and 3 bases at J, with 12 bases between. Here immunoSEQ multiplex PCR was the method, and the copy in TCRdb shows in-frame clones only, minus some. The sample carries under 200,000 clones, about 90% recorded once. Separate from the approximately 670-subject first cohort was the approximately 130-subject validation cohort, to which the donors belonged. The specimen sequenced was PBMCs. The chain uses TRBV14 and TRBJ2-1, with D tentatively TRBD2 (7 bases). The clonotype was recovered from a woman under 30 in good health and CMV-seropositive. The CDR3 protein is CASSQEGGGIYNEQFF. The CDR3 DNA reads as TGTGCCAGCAGCCAAGAGGGCGGGGGCATCTACAATGAGCAGTTCTTC. The full variable domain, in which reference TRBV14 and TRBJ2-1 provide the parts outside the CDR3, is EAGVTQFPSHSVIEKGQTVTLRCDPISGHDNLYWYRRVMGKEIKFLLHFVKESKQDESGMPNNRFLAERTGGTYSTLKVQPAELEDSGVYFCASSQEGGGIYNEQFFGPGTRLTVL.